This T cell receptor beta chain was captured by sequencing in a study of T cells in Graves' hyperthyroidism and ophthalmopathy. The CDR3 regions of TCR beta were amplified from RNA transcripts. The HTBI set primed first-round TCR CDR3 RT-PCR. Each CDR3 protein gets one entry after TCRdb re-called the multiplex PCR reads with MiXCR. This table has fewer than 900,000 distinct CDR3 sequences, about a sixth appearing once. The junction had 7 bases not matched to a gene; V was cut back by 4 bases and J by 5 bases. CDR1 and CDR2 (germline): ENHRY, SYGVKD. This CDR3 has 14 residues. This clonotype was counted at least ten times.

The sequence was collected from a man younger than 35 with Graves' hyperthyroidism. The chain carries TRBV10-3 and TRBJ1-1; 7 nucleotides agree with TRBD1. Sequencing used blood. The CDR3 DNA reads as TGTGCCATCAGTGTGACAGGGTCGGGAACTGAAGCTTTCTTT. It specifies CAISVTGSGTEAFF.